Listed here are 28 T cell receptor beta chains from one sample, sequenced in a study of radiation and T cells in renal cell carcinoma. Stated time point: blood 4 weeks post-SBRT, at nephrectomy. The treatment was: 15 Gy SBRT to primary tumor, nephrectomy 4 weeks later. Clones were read by immunoSEQ multiplex PCR, and TCRdb kept only the in-frame ones, dropping some. The sample contains under 100,000 clones, roughly 88% of which appear only once. Sequencing used blood, obtained from a patient whose treatment included radiotherapy and nephrectomy. The source of these receptors is a man aged 55 to 70 with renal cell carcinoma.

V usage is TRBV5-4 and J usage is TRBJ2-7, with 7 bases matching TRBD2. With V trimmed by 0 bases and J by 0 bases, 6 bases remained unmatched. Germline CDR1 reads SGHNT; CDR2 reads YYREEE (reference sequence). This CDR3 comprises 16 residues. The CDR3 sequence is CASSLGLAVSSYEQYF. CDR3 nucleotide sequence: TGTGCCAGCAGCTTGGGTCTAGCGGTTTCCTCCTACGAGCAGTACTTC.

The chain employs TRBV18 and TRBJ2-7; no firm D call. V lost 0 bases and J 5 bases, leaving 8 bases between the germline ends. Looked up from germline, CDR1 is KGHSH and CDR2 is LQKENI. The CDR3 runs to 13 residues. CDR3 region: CASSPPMTDEQYF. DNA of the CDR3: TGTGCCAGCTCACCACCTATGACGGACGAGCAGTACTTC.

V and J are TRBV11-3 and TRBJ1-5; maybe TRBD1 (6 bases). The ends were cut back, 5 bases at V and 5 bases at J, with 16 bases in the middle. The germline V gene encodes CDR1 SGHNT and CDR2 YENEEA. The CDR3 covers 15 residues. CDR3: CASSTTTGDDQPQHF. The CDR3 nucleotides read TGTGCCAGCAGCACGACGACAGGAGACGATCAGCCCCAGCATTTT.

This chain uses TRBV5-6 with TRBJ2-5; perhaps TRBD1 as D (5 bases). The germline CDR1 and CDR2 sequences are SGHDT and YYEEEE. Between the trimmed V and J ends, which lost 7 bases and 2 bases, there was a span of 18 bases. This CDR3 contains 15 residues. The CDR3 reads CASRPAKGQQETQYF. The DNA for the CDR3 is TGTGCCAGCCGTCCCGCGAAGGGGCAGCAAGAGACCCAGTACTTC.

This chain joins TRBV5-1 and TRBJ1-1, with 9 bases aligning to TRBD1. V was clipped by 4 bases and J by 4 bases; unmatched bases: 14. The CDR3 extends over 17 amino acids. The germline V gene has CDR1 SGHRS and CDR2 YFSETQ. CDR3 DNA sequence: TGCGCCAGCAGCGCACAGGGGGCCCTAAACTGGGCCACTGAAGCTTTCTTT. Protein: CASSAQGALNWATEAFF.

This chain uses TRBV6-5 with TRBJ1-2; TRBD1 agrees at 11 bases. The CDR3 covers 13 residues. The germline gives CDR1 MNHEY, CDR2 SVGAGI. V lost 8 bases to trimming and J lost 4 bases; unmatched junction nucleotides: 3. DNA of the CDR3: TGTGCCAGCCCGGGGACAGGGGGCTATGGCTACACCTTC. Encoded protein: CASPGTGGYGYTF.

V usage is TRBV19 and J usage is TRBJ1-1, with 7 bases that match TRBD1. Germline assignment: CDR1 LNHDA and CDR2 SQIVND (reference sequence). V was pared by 3 bases and J by 1 base, with 2 bases of the junction left unmatched. The CDR3 extends over 14 amino acids. The CDR3 reads CASSIGQANTEAFF. CDR3 DNA: TGTGCCAGTAGTATTGGACAGGCGAACACTGAAGCTTTCTTT.

The chain recombines TRBV5-1 with TRBJ2-7, with D maybe TRBD1 (5 bases). There are 14 residues in the CDR3. V was pared by 2 bases and J by 3 bases, with 12 bases between. The germline V gene encodes CDR1 SGHRS and CDR2 YFSETQ. The CDR3 bases are TGCGCCAGCAGCTTAGAAGGGGTTGTCTACGAGCAGTACTTC. This gives the protein CASSLEGVVYEQYF.

The CDR3, as DNA: TGCAGCGGAAGACTAGCGGCGGGGGAGCTGTTTTTT. It translates to CSGRLAAGELFF. The chain joins TRBV29-1 to TRBJ2-2; TRBD2 agrees at 9 bases. Germline CDR1 SQVTM, CDR2 ANQGSEA. V lost 7 bases, J lost 8 bases, and 5 bases stayed unmatched. CDR3 size: 12 residues.

This chain connects TRBV5-4 to TRBJ2-7, with TRBD2 identical over 11 bases. The V segment lost 5 bases and the J segment 2 bases; nucleotides outside the gene matches: 6. The CDR3 contains 15 residues. CDR1 SGHNT and CDR2 YYREEE come from the germline V gene (reference sequence). CDR3: CASREGLAEAYEQYF. Written as DNA, the CDR3 is TGTGCCAGCAGGGAGGGACTAGCGGAGGCCTACGAGCAGTACTTC.

The chain uses TRBV5-4 and TRBJ2-7, with a tentative D call TRBD2 (6 bases). The CDR3 totals 15 residues. V gave up 0 bases and J gave up 6 bases, with 16 bases separating them. CDR1 is SGHNT, CDR2 YYREEE, per germline (reference sequence). The CDR3 DNA sequence: TGTGCCAGCAGCTTGGCCGGAGGGAGGAGTGGCGAGCAGTACTTC. It translates to CASSLAGGRSGEQYF.

The rearrangement uses TRBV5-8 and TRBJ2-3, with 13 bases matching TRBD2. CDR3 length: 16 residues. Trimming cost V 2 bases and J 5 bases; bases outside gene matches: 5. The germline CDR1 and CDR2 sequences are SGHTS and YDEGEE. CDR3 bases: TGTGCCAGCAGCTTTGGACTAGCGGGAGCCGTAGATACGCAGTATTTT. The encoded protein is CASSFGLAGAVDTQYF.

This chain uses TRBV30 with TRBJ2-5; perhaps D is TRBD1 or TRBD2 (7 bases each). In germline, CDR1 is GTSNPN, CDR2 SVGIG (reference sequence). The V end was cut by 0 bases, the J end by 11 bases, with 13 bases between. This CDR3 has 12 amino acids. The CDR3 nucleotides read TGTGCCTGGAGTGTGTCAGCGGGACAGCAGTACTTC. Its protein is CAWSVSAGQQYF.

This chain links TRBV27 with TRBJ2-5; either TRBD1 or TRBD2 may fit D (6 bases each). From germline, CDR1 is MNHEY and CDR2 SMNVEV (reference sequence). The CDR3 loop spans 15 amino acids. Trimming took off 3 bases at V and 5 bases at J, with 16 bases between the two ends. CDR3 nucleotides: TGTGCCAGCAGTTTGGGAGGTAGGGGGAGGGAGACCCAGTACTTC. As protein: CASSLGGRGRETQYF.

The CDR3 is CAISVTDTQYF. The CDR3 bases are TGTGCCATCAGTGTCACAGATACGCAGTATTTT. The gene calls are TRBV10-3 and TRBJ2-3; D is unresolved. The CDR3 has 11 amino acids. Trimming took 4 bases from V and 2 from J, leaving 1 base between them. Germline-derived CDR1 and CDR2 are ENHRY and SYGVKD.

The V gene is TRBV29-1, the J gene TRBJ2-7, with D unclear. Trimming took 4 bases from V and 3 from J, leaving 10 bases between them. The CDR3 loop spans 12 amino acids. Germline loops: CDR1 SQVTM, CDR2 ANQGSEA. CDR3 amino acids: CSVGHIDYEQYF. The CDR3 bases are TGCAGCGTTGGGCACATCGACTACGAGCAGTACTTC.

The chain is built from TRBV7-9 and TRBJ2-7; D gene unclear. Trimming pared 5 bases from V and 1 base from J, leaving 9 bases between. CDR3 length equals 13 residues. CDR1 is SEHNR, CDR2 FQNEAQ, per germline (reference sequence). The CDR3 nucleotides are TGTGCCAGCAGCCCCTCCGGTTCCTACGAGCAGTACTTC. It specifies CASSPSGSYEQYF.

This clone has more than one count but fewer than ten. The chain employs TRBV30 and TRBJ1-1, with D tentatively TRBD1 (5 bases). The germline V gene encodes CDR1 GTSNPN and CDR2 SVGIG (reference sequence). V was clipped by 6 bases and J by 4 bases, with 18 bases between them. The CDR3 length is 14 residues. In nucleotides, the CDR3 is TGTGCCTGCCCGATGAAGGGGTCGCGCACTGAAGCTTTCTTT. Its translation: CACPMKGSRTEAFF.

The chain recombines TRBV27 with TRBJ2-5; TRBD1 aligns across 11 bases. V trimming: 5 bases; J trimming: 7 bases; junction bases outside the gene matches: 9. This CDR3 region has 15 residues. CDR1 and CDR2 from the germline V gene are MNHEY and SMNVEV (reference sequence). In DNA form, the CDR3 reads TGTGCCAGCAGTCCAGGACAGGGGGCATGGGGGACCCAGTACTTC. Translated, it gives CASSPGQGAWGTQYF.

The rearrangement joins TRBV13 to TRBJ2-7; TRBD2 aligns across 16 bases. The junction had 7 bases not matched to a gene; V was cut back by 5 bases and J by 0 bases. Germline V gene data show CDR1 as PRHDT and CDR2 as FYEKMQ (reference sequence). The CDR3 contains 18 residues. This chain's CDR3 is CASSQGLAGGRSSYEQYF. The DNA of the CDR3 is TGTGCCAGCAGCCAGGGACTAGCGGGAGGGCGGAGCTCCTACGAGCAGTACTTC. Together with reference TRBV13 and TRBJ2-7, the CDR3 gives the full variable domain: AAGVIQSPRHLIKEKRETATLKCYPIPRHDTVYWYQQGPGQDPQFLISFYEKMQSDKGSIPDRFSAQQFSDYHSELNMSSLELGDSALYFCASSQGLAGGRSSYEQYFGPGTRLTVT.

The CDR3 DNA sequence: TGCAGCGTAGTAGGGGAGCACGGTGAGCAGTTCTTC. Its protein product is CSVVGEHGEQFF. The chain is built from TRBV29-1 and TRBJ2-1; D may match TRBD1 or TRBD2 (5 bases each). V was clipped by 6 bases and J by 9 bases, with 15 bases between them. CDR1 SQVTM and CDR2 ANQGSEA come from the germline V gene. This CDR3 is 12 amino acids long.

The V call is TRBV7-8, the J call TRBJ1-4; D remains ambiguous. CDR1 is SGHVS and CDR2 is FQNEAQ in the germline V gene. CDR3 size: 15 residues. V was pared by 5 bases and J by 0 bases, with 10 bases between. The CDR3 sequence is CASSPSGATNEKLFF. The CDR3 DNA reads TGTGCCAGCAGCCCCTCGGGCGCAACTAATGAAAAACTGTTTTTT. The full variable domain, completed using reference TRBV7-8 and TRBJ1-4, is GAGVSQSPRYKVAKRGQDVALRCDPISGHVSLFWYQQALGQGPEFLTYFQNEAQLDKSGLPSDRFFAERPEGSVSTLKIQRTQQEDSAVYLCASSPSGATNEKLFFGSGTQLSVL.

This rearrangement joins TRBV27 to TRBJ2-1; 8 bases are a match to TRBD2. Looked up from germline, CDR1 is MNHEY and CDR2 is SMNVEV (reference sequence). J was trimmed by 4 bases and V by 7 bases; bases with no gene match: 12. The CDR3 extends over 16 amino acids. The CDR3 reads CASTLTSGDRYNEQFF. The CDR3 region has the DNA TGTGCCAGCACCTTAACTAGCGGTGATCGATACAATGAGCAGTTCTTC.

The chain uses TRBV29-1 and TRBJ2-7; 8 bases are shared with TRBD1. The CDR3 has 14 residues. With V trimmed by 4 bases and J by 2 bases, 7 bases remained unmatched. Germline V gene lookup returns CDR1 SQVTM and CDR2 ANQGSEA. CDR3: CSVGATGDTYEQYF. The CDR3 DNA reads as TGCAGCGTTGGAGCGACAGGGGATACCTACGAGCAGTACTTC.

The chain is built from TRBV9 and TRBJ2-7, with 9 bases that match TRBD2. The CDR3 length is 16 residues. CDR1 is SGDLS, CDR2 YYNGEE, per germline. The ends lost 1 base at V and 3 bases at J; junction bases unmatched: 8. CDR3 amino acids: CASSVRGDSGSYEQYF. The CDR3 region has the DNA TGTGCCAGCAGCGTACGAGGGGATAGCGGGAGCTACGAGCAGTACTTC.

This clone occurred a few times. The sample has other DNA sequences that encode this CDR3 too. The chain combines TRBV29-1 with TRBJ1-1; D not certain. This CDR3 comprises 11 residues. Germline V gene lookup returns CDR1 SQVTM and CDR2 ANQGSEA. V gave up 4 bases and J gave up 1 base, with 4 bases separating them. CDR3 loop: CSVGANTEAFF. In nucleotides, the CDR3 is TGCAGCGTTGGGGCGAACACTGAAGCTTTCTTT.

The chain couples TRBV9 to TRBJ2-1; 9 bases match TRBD2. The CDR3 extends over 15 amino acids. Germline V lookup: CDR1 SGDLS, CDR2 YYNGEE. The ends lost 2 bases at V and 8 bases at J; junction bases unmatched: 8. CDR3 DNA sequence: TGTGCCAGCAGCGTTCGACTAGCGGTGTCTCATGAGCAGTTCTTC. Its protein product is CASSVRLAVSHEQFF.

V gene TRBV29-1 combines with J gene TRBJ1-2; D gene uncertain. Per germline, CDR1 SQVTM and CDR2 ANQGSEA. This CDR3 comprises 13 residues. V lost 1 base to trimming and J lost 8 bases, with 14 bases between them. CDR3 loop: CSVEVGEGVGYTF. CDR3 nucleotide sequence: TGCAGCGTTGAAGTGGGAGAAGGAGTGGGCTACACCTTC.